What follows describes a single T cell receptor (beta chain). Here immunoSEQ multiplex PCR was the method, and the copy in TCRdb shows in-frame clones only, minus some. In the table there are approximately 65,000 clones, 85% to 90% of which are singletons. This specimen belongs to a study of PD-L1 blockade in urothelial cancer. Study information: The year 2014 saw patients start atezolizumab, 1,200 mg intravenously every 3 weeks.

The CDR3 spans 16 residues. V was shortened by 5 bases and J by 2 bases, with 18 bases between the two germline ends. In germline, CDR1 is SEHNR, CDR2 FQNEAQ (reference sequence). This chain links TRBV7-9 with TRBJ2-5; D may be TRBD2 (8 bases). This sequence was found in a man in his fifties or sixties with urothelial cancer. The sequencing used PBMCs, collected around atezolizumab (anti-PD-L1) treatment. DNA for the CDR3: TGTGCCAGCAGCCAGGGCGGGGGGACAGTTCAAGAGACCCAGTACTTC. Amino acids: CASSQGGGTVQETQYF.